This TCR beta chain derives from a study of beta chain features in type 1 diabetes. Study-wide background: Patients looked much like healthy donors when it came to age, gender and cell yields. There were approximately 110,000,000 sorted cells examined across all samples.

Expressed TCRB transcripts were sequenced after all isolated RNA was converted to cDNA. Here immunoSEQ multiplex PCR was the method, and the copy in TCRdb shows in-frame clones only, minus some. The sample shows 900,000 or so clones, roughly a sixth of them seen only once. This CDR3 spans 15 amino acids. Losses at the gene ends were 5 bases for V and 3 bases for J; bases not matched to a gene: 8. The V gene's germline CDR1 is MDHEN and CDR2 SYDVKM. In this sample, this clone turned up a few times. The chain joins TRBV28 to TRBJ2-7, with 9 nucleotides matching TRBD1. The TCR comes from a woman between 18 and 29 years old in good health. Material for sequencing was naive CD4+ T cells from blood. The CDR3 sequence: CASSHYTGQGYEQYF. CDR3 sequence (DNA): TGTGCCAGCAGTCATTACACGGGACAGGGCTACGAGCAGTACTTC.